The 19 T cell receptor beta chains below were found in one sample sequenced in a study of shared clonotypes between healthy human individuals. TCRdb's table, derived via immunoSEQ multiplex PCR, lists solely in-frame clones and lacks some. The table lists 2,100,000 or so clones, under 97% of them singletons. Sequenced material: naive CD4+ T cells sorted from blood. The subset here: CD45RA+ positively selected. These receptors were collected from a man aged 18 to 30 in good health.

The chain links TRBV5-6 to TRBJ2-3, with D possibly matching TRBD1 (5 bases). The ends were cut back, 0 bases at V and 2 bases at J, with 13 bases in the middle. CDR3 length: 16 residues. Germline V gives CDR1 SGHDT, CDR2 YYEEEE. The CDR3 is CASSLGGPRYTDTQYF. The CDR3 DNA reads as TGTGCCAGCAGCTTGGGGGGCCCACGATACACAGATACGCAGTATTTT.

J is TRBJ2-4 and V is TRBV19, with 8 bases lining up with TRBD2. The CDR3 sequence is 19 residues long. CDR1 LNHDA and CDR2 SQIVND come from the germline V gene (reference sequence). V dropped 0 bases and J dropped 0; count of bases not matched to a gene: 10. CDR3 nucleotides: TGTGCCAGTAGTATAGAAGCGGGAGACTCTAAATTAGCCAAAAACATTCAGTACTTC. Amino acids: CASSIEAGDSKLAKNIQYF.

The chain is built from TRBV20-1 and TRBJ2-5; no clear D. The V end lost 5 bases, the J end lost 4 bases, and 8 bases lay between the germline ends. CDR1 is DFQATT and CDR2 is SNEGSKA in the germline V gene (reference sequence). The CDR3 is 11 residues long. CDR3 DNA: TGCAGTGCTCTAGGGTTAGAGACCCAGTACTTC. It translates to CSALGLETQYF.

With regard to this clone: Other DNA sequences in the same sample also yield this CDR3. V usage is TRBV11-2 and J usage is TRBJ2-7, with D uncertain. Germline V gene data show CDR1 as SGHAT and CDR2 as FQNNGV. Trimming took 1 base from V and 4 from J, leaving 8 bases between them. CDR3 length: 13 amino acids. The DNA of the CDR3 is TGTGCCAGCAGCTTAGGGGATTTTTACGAGCAGTACTTC. Translated, it gives CASSLGDFYEQYF.

The rearrangement joins TRBV30 to TRBJ1-6; TRBD1 matches at 9 bases. The J segment lost 8 bases and the V segment lost 5 bases, leaving 4 bases of the junction unmatched. Germline values: CDR1 GTSNPN, CDR2 SVGIG (reference sequence). This CDR3 has 13 amino acids. In DNA form, the CDR3 reads TGTGCCTGGGGACAGGGGAAGGATTCACCCCTCCACTTT. It yields the protein CAWGQGKDSPLHF.

The chain is built from TRBV10-3 and TRBJ2-2, with D possibly TRBD1 on 5 matching bases. Germline values: CDR1 ENHRY, CDR2 SYGVKD. V gave up 4 bases and J gave up 5 bases, with 14 bases separating them. The CDR3 has 15 residues. The CDR3 coding sequence is TGTGCCATCAGTGGAACTAACAGGACGACCGGGGAGCTGTTTTTT. Amino acid sequence: CAISGTNRTTGELFF.

As for this clone: This sample includes further DNA sequences coding for the same CDR3. The V gene is TRBV5-1, the J gene TRBJ2-3, with 10 bases aligning to TRBD2. V gave up 8 bases and J gave up 3 bases; unmatched junction bases: 3. CDR1 is SGHRS and CDR2 is YFSETQ in the germline V gene. This CDR3 region has 13 residues. In DNA, the CDR3 is TGCGCCAGTACAGCGGGAGGGACAGATACGCAGTATTTT. Translating it yields CASTAGGTDTQYF.

The chain employs TRBV7-9 and TRBJ1-5; 8 bases line up with TRBD1. V was pared by 1 base and J by 4 bases, with 3 bases of the junction left unmatched. Looked up from germline, CDR1 is SEHNR and CDR2 is FQNEAQ (reference sequence). The CDR3 length is 15 residues. CDR3 in amino acids: CASSLGTGLNQPQHF. CDR3 nucleotide sequence: TGTGCCAGCAGCTTAGGGACAGGGCTAAATCAGCCCCAGCATTTT. Drawing the rest from reference TRBV7-9 and TRBJ1-5, the complete variable domain is DTGVSQNPRHKITKRGQNVTFRCDPISEHNRLYWYRQTLGQGPEFLTYFQNEAQLEKSRLLSDRFSAERPKGSFSTLEIQRTEQGDSAMYLCASSLGTGLNQPQHFGDGTRLSIL.

The rearrangement joins TRBV6-5 to TRBJ2-7, with TRBD2 as a possible D gene (5 bases). In germline, CDR1 is MNHEY, CDR2 SVGAGI. The ends were cut back, 6 bases at V and 3 bases at J, with 12 bases in the middle. The CDR3 is 13 residues long. In DNA form, the CDR3 reads TGTGCCAGCAGCCGGGGAGCACTCTACGAGCAGTACTTC. It yields the protein CASSRGALYEQYF.

The CDR3, as DNA: TGTGCCAGCAGTTTAGGACCCCAACGGGGGCCACATGGCTACACCTTC. Translated: CASSLGPQRGPHGYTF. This rearrangement joins TRBV28 to TRBJ1-2; the D gene is possibly TRBD1 (6 bases). Trimming took 2 bases from V and 6 from J, leaving 19 bases between them. The CDR3 loop spans 16 amino acids. Germline V gives CDR1 MDHEN, CDR2 SYDVKM.

The rearrangement uses TRBV27 and TRBJ2-1; 9 bases agree with TRBD2. The J segment lost 6 bases and the V segment lost 0 bases, leaving 3 bases of the junction unmatched. The CDR3 sequence is 15 residues long. CDR1 and CDR2 from the germline V gene are MNHEY and SMNVEV (reference sequence). CDR3: CASSLSAGGINEQFF. The CDR3 DNA is TGTGCCAGCAGTTTATCAGCGGGGGGTATCAATGAGCAGTTCTTC.

This rearrangement joins TRBV6-4 to TRBJ1-2; D remains ambiguous. Looked up from germline, CDR1 is MRHNA and CDR2 is SNTAGT. CDR3 length equals 14 residues. Between the trimmed V and J ends, which lost 5 bases and 3 bases, there was a span of 13 bases. CDR3 residues: CASSPSESHYGYTF. The CDR3 DNA reads TGTGCCAGCAGTCCGAGCGAAAGCCACTATGGCTACACCTTC.

Worth noting for this clone: The DNA is omitted, as the CDR3 cannot be located on it reliably, and the CDR3 follows TCRdb's listing. The genes are TRBV30 and TRBJ1-2; the table names TRBD1, a call not compared with the DNA. Inclusive of both ends, the CDR3 amounts to 15 amino acids. From germline, CDR1 is GTSNPN and CDR2 SVGIG (reference sequence). The CDR3: CAWSALSGQYFGYTF.

V and J are TRBV6-5 and TRBJ2-3; D is unresolved. Germline-derived CDR1 and CDR2 are MNHEY and SVGAGI. The V and J ends lost 0 bases and 7 bases respectively, with 11 bases between them. CDR3 length equals 14 residues. As DNA, the CDR3 is TGTGCCAGCAGTTACTCGTCCGGTGGAAATACGCAGTATTTT. It specifies CASSYSSGGNTQYF.

The genes are TRBV2 and TRBJ1-4; TRBD1 agrees at 9 bases. V lost 5 bases, J lost 8 bases, and 6 bases stayed unmatched. CDR3 length: 14 amino acids. CDR1 SNHLY and CDR2 FYNNEI come from the germline V gene. The CDR3 reads CASSWDRVQEKLFF. As DNA, the CDR3 is TGTGCCAGCAGTTGGGACAGGGTGCAAGAAAAACTGTTTTTT.

The chain couples TRBV18 to TRBJ1-3; no definite D call. Looked up from germline, CDR1 is KGHSH and CDR2 is LQKENI. This CDR3 comprises 15 residues. Trimming cost V 0 bases and J 2 bases, with 8 bases left between them. The CDR3: CASSPPGRAGNTIYF. The DNA for the CDR3 is TGTGCCAGCTCACCACCCGGCAGAGCTGGAAACACCATATATTTT. Using reference TRBV18 and TRBJ1-3 for the parts outside the CDR3, the full variable domain is NAGVMQNPRHLVRRRGQEARLRCSPMKGHSHVYWYRQLPEEGLKFMVYLQKENIIDESGMPKERFSAEFPKEGPSILRIQQVVRGDSAAYFCASSPPGRAGNTIYFGEGSWLTVV.

The rearrangement joins TRBV5-1 to TRBJ1-5; D may be TRBD1 (5 bases). Germline values: CDR1 SGHRS, CDR2 YFSETQ. Trimming took off 0 bases at V and 1 base at J, with 11 bases between the two ends. The length of the CDR3 is 16 residues. CDR3 region: CASSLGDGSSNQPQHF. The DNA of the CDR3 is TGCGCCAGCAGCTTGGGGGACGGGTCAAGCAATCAGCCCCAGCATTTT.

V gene TRBV2 combines with J gene TRBJ1-6; no clear D gene. CDR1 is SNHLY, CDR2 FYNNEI, per germline. V lost 6 bases and J lost 1, with 10 bases in between. The CDR3 spans 15 residues. As DNA, the CDR3 is TGTGCCAGCAGGGCCCCTGGATCCTATAATTCACCCCTCCACTTT. It is translated as CASRAPGSYNSPLHF. The full variable domain, in which reference TRBV2 and TRBJ1-6 provide the parts outside the CDR3, is EPEVTQTPSHQVTQMGQEVILRCVPISNHLYFYWYRQILGQKVEFLVSFYNNEISEKSEIFDDQFSVERPDGSNFTLKIRSTKLEDSAMYFCASRAPGSYNSPLHFGNGTRLTVT.

The rearrangement links TRBV5-1 to TRBJ2-3; 8 nucleotides match TRBD2. The germline V gene has CDR1 SGHRS and CDR2 YFSETQ. This CDR3 comprises 16 residues. V dropped 4 bases and J dropped 6; count of bases not matched to a gene: 13. This chain's CDR3 is CASSPPSRGAGDTQYF. In DNA, the CDR3 is TGCGCCAGCAGCCCCCCCTCGCGGGGGGCCGGGGATACGCAGTATTTT.